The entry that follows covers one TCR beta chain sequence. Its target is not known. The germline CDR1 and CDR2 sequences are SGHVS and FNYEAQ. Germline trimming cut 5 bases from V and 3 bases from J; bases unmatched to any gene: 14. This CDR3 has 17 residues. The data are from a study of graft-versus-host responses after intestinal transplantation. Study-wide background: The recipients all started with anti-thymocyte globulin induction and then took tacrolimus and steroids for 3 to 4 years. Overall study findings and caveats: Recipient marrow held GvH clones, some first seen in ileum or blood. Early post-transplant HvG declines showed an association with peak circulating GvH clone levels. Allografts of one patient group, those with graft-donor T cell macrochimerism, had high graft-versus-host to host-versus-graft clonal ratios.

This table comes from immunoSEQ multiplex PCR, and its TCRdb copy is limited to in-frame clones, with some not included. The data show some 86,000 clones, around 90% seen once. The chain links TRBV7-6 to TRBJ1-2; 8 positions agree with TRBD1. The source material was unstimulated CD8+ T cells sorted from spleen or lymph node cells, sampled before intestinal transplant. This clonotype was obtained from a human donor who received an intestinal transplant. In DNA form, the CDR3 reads TGTGCCAGCAGCCGCCCCCCGAGGACAGGGTCTGACTATGGCTACACCTTC. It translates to CASSRPPRTGSDYGYTF.